This entry lists 17 T cell receptor beta chains sequenced from one sample in a study of cytomegalovirus exposure and HLA in healthy donors. Both 60 Vbeta primers and 13 Jbeta primers went into the PCR. Generated by immunoSEQ multiplex PCR, the TCRdb table keeps only in-frame clones and is missing some. The sample contains 40,000 or so clones, 74% of which appear only once. Input material: PBMCs. Every receptor here comes from a man aged 25 to 40 in good health and CMV-seronegative.

The chain recombines TRBV14 with TRBJ2-1; 7 bases line up with TRBD1. V gave up 10 bases and J gave up 1 base; unmatched junction bases: 10. Germline V lookup: CDR1 SGHDN, CDR2 FVKESK. The CDR3 length is 15 residues. CDR3 loop: CAKRRDRRSYNEQFF. CDR3 nucleotides: TGTGCCAAAAGAAGGGACAGAAGGTCCTACAATGAGCAGTTCTTC.

The rearrangement links TRBV6-1 to TRBJ1-2, with D unclear. This CDR3 spans 16 amino acids. Trimming pared 1 base from V and 4 bases from J, leaving 16 bases between. Germline loops: CDR1 MNHNS, CDR2 SASEGT. CDR3 amino acids: CASSEGHWEVSYGYTF. CDR3 DNA sequence: TGTGCCAGCAGTGAAGGGCATTGGGAGGTGTCCTATGGCTACACCTTC.

This clone was observed a handful of times. The chain recombines TRBV6-1 with TRBJ2-2; D unresolved. Trimming removed 7 bases at V and 12 bases at J, with 15 bases between. CDR1 and CDR2 from the germline V gene are MNHNS and SASEGT. The CDR3 covers 12 residues. CDR3 sequence reads: CASISPPVKLFF. In DNA form, the CDR3 reads TGTGCCAGCATTAGCCCCCCGGTGAAGCTGTTTTTT.

CDR3 amino acids: CASSFADQGYQPQHF. The DNA for the CDR3 is TGTGCCAGCAGCTTTGCTGATCAGGGATATCAGCCCCAGCATTTT. This sequence joins TRBV7-2 and TRBJ1-5, with TRBD1 as a possible D gene (5 bases). This CDR3 region has 15 residues. Germline V CDR1 and CDR2: SGHTA, FQGNSA. V was pared by 3 bases and J by 5 bases, with 14 bases between.

With respect to this clone: This sample includes further DNA sequences coding for the same CDR3. The J gene is TRBJ1-5, the V gene TRBV6-1; D gene ambiguous. The CDR3 consists of 14 residues. Germline V gene sequence: CDR1 MNHNS, CDR2 SASEGT. The V end lost 7 bases, the J end lost 1 base, and 11 bases lay between the germline ends. CDR3 sequence reads: CASNPTGSNQPQHF. The CDR3 nucleotides are TGTGCCAGCAACCCCACGGGAAGCAATCAGCCCCAGCATTTT.

The chain combines TRBV7-6 with TRBJ2-3; tentative D call: TRBD2 (6 bases). CDR3 length equals 15 residues. Germline CDR1 and CDR2: SGHVS and FNYEAQ. V shed 4 bases and J shed 2 bases, with 13 bases lying between them. This CDR3 reads CASSSRLGDTDTQYF. The CDR3 DNA is TGTGCCAGCAGCTCACGACTAGGAGACACAGATACGCAGTATTTT.

CDR3 loop: CASRPHRDGANVLTF. In DNA form, the CDR3 reads TGTGCCAGCAGGCCACACAGGGATGGGGCCAACGTCCTGACTTTC. V gene TRBV6-1 combines with J gene TRBJ2-6; TRBD1 is a possible D gene (6 bases). Germline V gene data show CDR1 as MNHNS and CDR2 as SASEGT. The CDR3 consists of 15 residues. V lost 6 bases and J lost 3, with 12 bases in between.

V gene TRBV20-1 combines with J gene TRBJ1-2; weak D call: TRBD1 (5 bases). This CDR3 comprises 11 residues. Trimming took 5 bases from V and 7 from J, leaving 11 bases between them. Germline lookup yields CDR1 DFQATT and CDR2 SNEGSKA (reference sequence). CDR3 sequence reads: CSAGGGVGYTF. The CDR3 DNA follows: TGCAGTGCTGGCGGAGGGGTTGGCTACACCTTC.

The CDR3 DNA reads TGTGCCAGCAGCTTAATTGGGAGGTACTGGGACAGGGGAAACACCGGGGAGCTGTTTTTT. Protein sequence: CASSLIGRYWDRGNTGELFF. V and J are TRBV7-3 and TRBJ2-2, with TRBD1 matching 10 bases. Germline V gives CDR1 SGHTA, CDR2 FQGTGA. J lost 2 bases, V lost 1 base, and 13 bases had no gene match. This CDR3 contains 20 residues.

The J gene is TRBJ2-1, the V gene TRBV5-4, with 10 bases that match TRBD2. V lost 4 bases to trimming and J lost 8 bases; unmatched junction nucleotides: 12. This CDR3 region has 16 residues. Germline V gene sequence: CDR1 SGHNT, CDR2 YYREEE (reference sequence). The DNA for the CDR3 is TGTGCCAGCAGCGGGGTGGGACTAGCGAACGAGGATGAGCAGTTCTTC. Encoded protein: CASSGVGLANEDEQFF.

The V gene is TRBV4-1, the J gene TRBJ2-5; the match to TRBD2 covers 10 bases. Germline loops: CDR1 MGHRA, CDR2 YSYEKL. V was pared by 1 base and J by 2 bases, with 10 bases of the junction left unmatched. The CDR3 consists of 18 residues. The CDR3 is CASSQVAWGTSEQETQYF. The CDR3 nucleotides are TGCGCCAGCAGCCAAGTTGCATGGGGGACTAGCGAACAAGAGACCCAGTACTTC.

On this clone itself: Other DNA sequences within the sample encode an identical CDR3. The rearrangement uses TRBV7-9 and TRBJ2-7, with 10 positions matching TRBD2. CDR3 length equals 15 residues. CDR1 and CDR2 from the germline V gene are SEHNR and FQNEAQ (reference sequence). Trimming cost V 5 bases and J 2 bases; bases outside gene matches: 6. The CDR3 loop reads CASSPRLAGPYEQYF. In nucleotides, the CDR3 is TGTGCCAGCAGCCCCCGACTAGCGGGCCCCTACGAGCAGTACTTC.

The chain employs TRBV11-2 and TRBJ2-7; 10 bases match TRBD2. The V and J ends lost 5 bases and 3 bases, in that order; junction bases with no gene match: 4. CDR1 SGHAT and CDR2 FQNNGV come from the germline V gene. CDR3 length equals 14 residues. The CDR3 loop is CASSLRTSGYEQYF. In DNA form, the CDR3 reads TGTGCCAGCAGCCTACGGACTAGCGGCTACGAGCAGTACTTC.

This clone was observed a handful of times. The CDR3 here is CASSLGARQPQHF. As DNA, the CDR3 is TGTGCCAGCAGTCTGGGGGCCCGACAGCCCCAGCATTTT. This rearrangement joins TRBV6-1 to TRBJ1-5, with a possible D match to TRBD1 (6 bases). There are 13 residues in the CDR3. Trimming cost V 5 bases and J 7 bases, with 12 bases left between them. The germline V gene has CDR1 MNHNS and CDR2 SASEGT.

The CDR3 sequence: CASSPPGGLTDTQYF. The CDR3 region has the DNA TGTGCCAGCTCACCACCGGGGGGGCTTACAGATACGCAGTATTTT. The genes are TRBV18 and TRBJ2-3, with a tentative D call TRBD2 (7 bases). In germline, CDR1 is KGHSH, CDR2 LQKENI. This CDR3 comprises 15 residues. The germline V and J ends were trimmed by 0 bases and 3 bases, with 10 bases remaining between them.

The CDR3 nucleotides are TGTGCCAGCAGCTTAGGGCCTAGCGGGGGGCAGGAGACCCAGTACTTC. Translated, it gives CASSLGPSGGQETQYF. The V and J genes are TRBV7-2 and TRBJ2-5, with 11 bases matching TRBD2. Germline CDR1 SGHTA, CDR2 FQGNSA. V lost 1 base, J lost 5 bases, and 6 bases stayed unmatched. This CDR3 has 16 amino acids. Full variable domain (rest looked up from reference TRBV7-2 and TRBJ2-5): GAGVSQSPSNKVTEKGKDVELRCDPISGHTALYWYRQSLGQGLEFLIYFQGNSAPDKSGLPSDRFSAERTGGSVSTLTIQRTQQEDSAVYLCASSLGPSGGQETQYFGPGTRLLVL.

The chain employs TRBV19 and TRBJ1-5, with 8 bases that match TRBD1. The CDR3 runs to 16 residues. The germline V gene has CDR1 LNHDA and CDR2 SQIVND (reference sequence). V lost 7 bases and J lost 7; bases outside the gene matches: 15. CDR3 bases: TGTGCCAGTACCCCAAAAAGGACAGGGTATGTGCAGCCCCAGCATTTT. Its translation is CASTPKRTGYVQPQHF. Together with reference TRBV19 and TRBJ1-5, the CDR3 gives the full variable domain: DGGITQSPKYLFRKEGQNVTLSCEQNLNHDAMYWYRQDPGQGLRLIYYSQIVNDFQKGDIAEGYSVSREKKESFPLTVTSAQKNPTAFYLCASTPKRTGYVQPQHFGDGTRLSIL.